This TCR beta chain was captured in a study of blood T cell repertoires in COVID-19. Turning to the study itself: In each case, the material was cDNA or gDNA derived from T cells, B-cell-depleted T cells, or PBMCs.

Repertoires were generated with immunoSEQ multiplex PCR, while TCRdb's copy carries only in-frame clones and drops some. The sample carries 300,000 to 350,000 clones, around 88% recorded once. The germline CDR1 and CDR2 sequences are SGHTA and FQGNSA. V gave up 5 bases and J gave up 8 bases; unmatched junction bases: 8. CDR3 length: 16 amino acids. This clone was seen only a few times. This chain links TRBV7-2 with TRBJ1-6; 11 nucleotides agree with TRBD1. This receptor was taken from a woman under 40 with COVID-19, enrolled during active disease. Sequencing was performed on peripheral blood. The CDR3 here is CASSPRDRGSYSPLHF. The CDR3 region has the DNA TGTGCCAGCAGCCCCCGGGACAGGGGGTCCTATTCACCCCTCCACTTT.